This entry features one T cell receptor (beta chain) sequence. The sample originates from a study of shared clonotypes between healthy human individuals. The protocol was immunoSEQ multiplex PCR, while the TCRdb copy is restricted to in-frame clones and leaves out a portion. The profile covers 2 million to 3 million clones, with roughly 93% appearing a single time and around 0.4% taken by the ten largest. This CDR3 contains 14 residues. Trimming cost V 1 base and J 2 bases, with 7 bases left between them. Per the germline V gene, CDR1 is SEHNR and CDR2 is FQNEAQ (reference sequence). The TCR sequence derives from a man between 18 and 29 years old in good health. Some clones in this sample may be carry-over from other donors' samples. The material sequenced was naive CD4+ T cells from PBMCs. Stated subset: CD45RA+ positively selected. The V gene is TRBV7-9, the J gene TRBJ2-3; no firm D call. In DNA form, the CDR3 reads TGTGCCAGCAGCTTAGAGGTCCCCACAGATACGCAGTATTTT. This encodes CASSLEVPTDTQYF.